One and the same sample provided the 9 T cell receptor beta chains below, sequenced in a study of molecular identifiers for immune sequencing clone quantification. One entry per CDR3 protein, called by TCRdb with MiXCR from the PCR reads. The profile shows 400,000 to 600,000 distinct CDR3 sequences, about a fifth of them singletons. Sequencing was carried out using naive CD8+ T cells from blood, with Jurkat cell RNA spiked in. Subset reported: FACS-sorted CD8+CD4-CCR7+CD45RA+ naive T cells. The receptors come from a human donor in good health. Some libraries in this study had Jurkat cell RNA spiked in.

This clonotype was recorded at least ten times. The chain employs TRBV11-2 and TRBJ1-1, with D possibly matching TRBD1 (5 bases). The germline V gene has CDR1 SGHAT and CDR2 FQNNGV. The CDR3 length is 13 residues. V was pared by 2 bases and J by 4 bases, with 8 bases between. As DNA, the CDR3 is TGTGCCAGCAGCTTACATGGGGGCACTGAAGCTTTCTTT. This sequence encodes CASSLHGGTEAFF.

This clonotype turned up a few times. The CDR3 region has the DNA TGTGCCAGCAGCCCGGGGACTCCGAGAACCGGGGAGCTGTTTTTT. This codes for CASSPGTPRTGELFF. The chain combines TRBV5-4 with TRBJ2-2; D is possibly TRBD2 (6 bases). The CDR3 extends over 15 amino acids. Between the trimmed V and J ends, which lost 4 bases and 5 bases, there was a span of 15 bases. CDR1 SGHNT and CDR2 YYREEE come from the germline V gene (reference sequence).

This clonotype was counted a few times. The J gene is TRBJ2-7, the V gene TRBV28, with D possibly being TRBD2 (6 bases). V was shortened by 3 bases and J by 1 base, with 10 bases between the two germline ends. The CDR3 consists of 14 residues. Germline V gives CDR1 MDHEN, CDR2 SYDVKM. CDR3 in DNA: TGTGCCAGCAGTTTTCGGGGGATATCCTACGAGCAGTACTTC. Protein sequence: CASSFRGISYEQYF.

The chain is built from TRBV27 and TRBJ2-1; D gene uncertain. Germline V gene sequence: CDR1 MNHEY, CDR2 SMNVEV (reference sequence). Deletions cut 2 bases from V and 3 bases from J, with 14 bases between. There are 16 residues in the CDR3. For the CDR3, the DNA is TGTGCCAGCAGTTTAAACTACGGAACGGACTACAATGAGCAGTTCTTC. This encodes CASSLNYGTDYNEQFF.

A remark on this clonotype: The CDR3 carries no conserved terminal phenylalanine or tryptophan, so it likely arises from a read error. This rearrangement joins TRBV4-1 to TRBJ1-6, with D maybe TRBD1 (5 bases). Trimming cost V 7 bases and J 8 bases, with 15 bases left between them. Germline CDR1 reads MGHRA; CDR2 reads YSYEKL. The CDR3 is 14 amino acids. CDR3 bases: TGCGCCAGCAACCAGGGCTCCTTTGATTCACCCCTCCACCTT. This translates into CASNQGSFDSPLHL.

A few counts support this clonotype. V is TRBV2 and J is TRBJ2-3; 10 bases are shared with TRBD2. V was pared by 6 bases and J by 1 base, with 7 bases of the junction left unmatched. In germline, CDR1 is SNHLY, CDR2 FYNNEI. The CDR3 sequence is 16 residues long. This chain's CDR3 is CASSEIGTSGTDTQYF. The CDR3 DNA follows: TGTGCCAGCAGCGAGATAGGGACTAGCGGCACAGATACGCAGTATTTT.

The V call is TRBV10-2, the J call TRBJ2-7; D is tentatively TRBD1 or TRBD2 (5 bases each). The CDR3 is 13 amino acids. V was trimmed by 6 bases and J by 5 bases, leaving 14 bases between them. Germline lookup yields CDR1 WSHSY and CDR2 SAAADI. The CDR3 DNA reads TGCGCCAGCAGCCGGACGGGGCACAACGAGCAGTACTTC. Translated: CASSRTGHNEQYF.

The V call is TRBV30, the J call TRBJ2-2; 14 bases match TRBD2. Germline assignment: CDR1 GTSNPN and CDR2 SVGIG (reference sequence). With V trimmed by 1 base and J by 6 bases, 7 bases remained unmatched. This CDR3 spans 17 amino acids. The CDR3 nucleotides read TGTGCCTGGAGTGACTATCCGGGACTAGCGGGGGCCGGGGAGCTGTTTTTT. This translates into CAWSDYPGLAGAGELFF.

This clonotype was recorded at least ten times. The genes are TRBV28 and TRBJ2-3; D is possibly TRBD2 (6 bases). Germline V gives CDR1 MDHEN, CDR2 SYDVKM. This CDR3 spans 15 amino acids. Trimming took off 6 bases at V and 9 bases at J, with 22 bases between the two ends. CDR3 coding DNA: TGTGCCAGCAGAGCCTATTTCGGGGGTCTCGAGACGCAGTATTTT. Translated, it gives CASRAYFGGLETQYF.